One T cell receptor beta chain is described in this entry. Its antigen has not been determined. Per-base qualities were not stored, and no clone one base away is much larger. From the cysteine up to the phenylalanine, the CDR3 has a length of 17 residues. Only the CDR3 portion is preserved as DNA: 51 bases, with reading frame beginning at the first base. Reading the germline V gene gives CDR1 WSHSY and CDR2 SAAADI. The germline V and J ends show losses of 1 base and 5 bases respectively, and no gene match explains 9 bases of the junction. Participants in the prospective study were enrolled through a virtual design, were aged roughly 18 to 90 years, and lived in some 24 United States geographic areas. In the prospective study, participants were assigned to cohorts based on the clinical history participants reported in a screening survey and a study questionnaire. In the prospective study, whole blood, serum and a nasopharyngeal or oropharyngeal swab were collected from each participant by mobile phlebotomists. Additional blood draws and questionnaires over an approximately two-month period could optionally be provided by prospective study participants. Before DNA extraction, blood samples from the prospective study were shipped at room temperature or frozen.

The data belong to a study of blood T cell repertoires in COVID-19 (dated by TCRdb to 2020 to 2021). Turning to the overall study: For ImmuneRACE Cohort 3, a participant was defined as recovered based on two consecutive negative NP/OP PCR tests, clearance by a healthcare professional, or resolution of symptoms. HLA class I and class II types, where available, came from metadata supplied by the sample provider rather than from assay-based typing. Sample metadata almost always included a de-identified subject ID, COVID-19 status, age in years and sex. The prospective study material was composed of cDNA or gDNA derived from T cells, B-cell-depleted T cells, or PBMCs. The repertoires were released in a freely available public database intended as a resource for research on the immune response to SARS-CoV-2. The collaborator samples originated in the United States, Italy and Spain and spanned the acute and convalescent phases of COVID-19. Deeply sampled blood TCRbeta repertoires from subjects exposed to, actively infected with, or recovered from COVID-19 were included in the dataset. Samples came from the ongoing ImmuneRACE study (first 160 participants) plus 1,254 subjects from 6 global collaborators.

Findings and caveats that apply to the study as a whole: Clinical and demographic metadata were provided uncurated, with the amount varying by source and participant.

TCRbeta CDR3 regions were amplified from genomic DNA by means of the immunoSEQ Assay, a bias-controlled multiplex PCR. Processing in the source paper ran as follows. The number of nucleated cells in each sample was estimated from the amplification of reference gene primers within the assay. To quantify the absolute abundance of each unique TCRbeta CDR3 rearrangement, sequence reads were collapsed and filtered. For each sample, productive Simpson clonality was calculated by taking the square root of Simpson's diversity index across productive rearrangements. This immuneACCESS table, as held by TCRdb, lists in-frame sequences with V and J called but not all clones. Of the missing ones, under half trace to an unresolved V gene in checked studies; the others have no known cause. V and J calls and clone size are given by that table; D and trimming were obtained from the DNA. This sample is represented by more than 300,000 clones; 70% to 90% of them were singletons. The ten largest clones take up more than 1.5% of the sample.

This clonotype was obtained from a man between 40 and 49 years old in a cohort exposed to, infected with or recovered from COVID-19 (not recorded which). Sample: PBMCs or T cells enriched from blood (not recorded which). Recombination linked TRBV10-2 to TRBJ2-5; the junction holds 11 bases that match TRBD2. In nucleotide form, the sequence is TGCGCCAGCAGTGAGTGGGGGCTAGCGGGAGGCCGGGAGACCCAGTACTTC. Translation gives CASSEWGLAGGRETQYF.